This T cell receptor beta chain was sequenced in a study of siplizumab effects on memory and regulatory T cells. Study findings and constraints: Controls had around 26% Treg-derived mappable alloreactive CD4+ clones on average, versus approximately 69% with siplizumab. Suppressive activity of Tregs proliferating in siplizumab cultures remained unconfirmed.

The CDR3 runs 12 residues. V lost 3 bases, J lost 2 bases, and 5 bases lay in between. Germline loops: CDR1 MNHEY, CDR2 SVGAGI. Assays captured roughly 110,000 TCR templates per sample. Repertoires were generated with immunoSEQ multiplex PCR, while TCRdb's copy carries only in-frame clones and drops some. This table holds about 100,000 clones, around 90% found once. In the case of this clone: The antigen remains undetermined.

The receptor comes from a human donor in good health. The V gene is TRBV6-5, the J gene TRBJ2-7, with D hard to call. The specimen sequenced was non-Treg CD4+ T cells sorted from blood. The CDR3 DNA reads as TGTGCCAGCAGTTATAATACCTACGAGCAGTACTTC. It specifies CASSYNTYEQYF.